This TCR beta chain came from a study of T cells in Graves' hyperthyroidism and ophthalmopathy. Study-level information: Specimen type is peripheral blood, collected at initial diagnosis prior to any treatment. Findings and limits, study-wide: A median around 6.8 months before onset, the model predicted ophthalmopathy.

The investigators amplified TCR beta CDR3 regions from RNA transcripts. TCR CDR3 underwent first-round RT-PCR with the HTBI primer set. TCRdb fed the multiplex PCR reads into MiXCR, producing one record per CDR3 protein. The table has about 380,000 distinct CDR3 sequences, around a sixth seen once. Ophthalmopathy patients had Clinical Activity Score at least 3, NOSPECS grade at least 4, duration under 3 months. The study left out patients who had uncontrolled infection, other autoimmune disease, pregnancy or lactation. V lost 5 bases, J lost 3 bases, and 17 bases lay in between. CDR3 length equals 15 residues. From germline, CDR1 is MGHRA and CDR2 YSYEKL. Ten or more counts support this clonotype. The antigen is not known.

The chain uses TRBV4-1 and TRBJ2-7; tentative D call: TRBD2 (6 bases). This receptor was obtained from a man aged 18 to 29 with Graves' ophthalmopathy. The specimen sequenced was blood. In DNA, the CDR3 is TGCGCCAGCAGCTCGGGGCGGGGTTCCCTCTACGAGCAGTACTTC. Protein sequence: CASSSGRGSLYEQYF.